Listed here are 17 T cell receptor beta chains from one sample, sequenced in a study of T cell responses to AZD1222 COVID-19 vaccine. Produced via immunoSEQ multiplex PCR; TCRdb's table is partial and in-frame only. This table holds some 110,000 clones, approximately 84% found once. The sample consisted of peripheral blood, taken on day 0 of AZD1222 vaccination. The receptor set was obtained from an adult in good health.

The V and J genes are TRBV27 and TRBJ2-7; 7 nucleotides agree with TRBD2. V shed 2 bases and J 4 bases; nucleotides not matched to a gene: 8. The V gene's germline CDR1 is MNHEY and CDR2 SMNVEV (reference sequence). This CDR3 comprises 15 residues. The CDR3 DNA is TGTGCCAGCAGTTTAGTTCCGGGGGGTTTTTACGAGCAGTACTTC. Translation gives CASSLVPGGFYEQYF.

The genes are TRBV7-2 and TRBJ2-2; 9 nucleotides align to TRBD2. V trimming: 5 bases; J trimming: 2 bases; junction bases outside the gene matches: 9. CDR3 length: 17 amino acids. Per the germline V gene, CDR1 is SGHTA and CDR2 is FQGNSA. CDR3 sequence reads: CASSPWGGRANTGELFF. The CDR3 DNA reads as TGTGCCAGCAGCCCGTGGGGCGGGAGGGCCAACACCGGGGAGCTGTTTTTT.

This clone was counted once. A junction boundary mismatches the germline segment, possibly from a read error. This same CDR3 is encoded by further DNA sequences in the sample. The J gene is TRBJ2-7, the V gene TRBV6-2 or TRBV6-3, with a tentative D call TRBD2 (5 bases). The CDR3 sequence is 13 residues long. The V gene's germline CDR1 is MNHEY and CDR2 SVGEGT. The CDR3 DNA follows: TGTGCCAGCAGCCGGACTCGTACCTACGAGCAGTACTTT. It encodes CASSRTRTYEQYF.

With regard to this clone: Other nucleotide sequences from this sample produce the same CDR3. The genes are TRBV28 and TRBJ2-7; D is tentatively TRBD1 or TRBD2 (5 bases each). The V end was cut by 2 bases, the J end by 2 bases, with 7 bases between. Per the germline V gene, CDR1 is MDHEN and CDR2 is SYDVKM. CDR3 length: 13 residues. Here the CDR3 reads CASSLPGPYEQYF. The CDR3 DNA sequence: TGTGCCAGCAGTTTACCGGGACCCTACGAGCAGTACTTC.

The genes are TRBV10-3 and TRBJ2-5; 7 bases match TRBD1. The V gene end was trimmed by 4 bases and the J gene end by 0 bases; junction bases not matched to a gene: 11. Germline V lookup: CDR1 ENHRY, CDR2 SYGVKD. The CDR3 extends over 17 amino acids. The CDR3 nucleotides are TGTGCCATCAGTGTAACTTTGACAGGGCTCTACCAAGAGACCCAGTACTTC. Encoded protein: CAISVTLTGLYQETQYF.

The genes are TRBV6-4 and TRBJ2-1; 11 bases map to TRBD1. This CDR3 region has 16 residues. Trimming at V came to 6 bases and at J to 4 bases, leaving 8 bases not matched to a gene. The V gene's germline CDR1 is MRHNA and CDR2 SNTAGT. The CDR3 DNA is TGTGCCAGCAGAAGAACCGGGACAGGGGGTTACAATGAGCAGTTCTTC. Residues: CASRRTGTGGYNEQFF.

This chain uses TRBV29-1 with TRBJ1-1, with 7 bases aligning to TRBD1. The CDR3 length is 13 residues. Germline assignment: CDR1 SQVTM and CDR2 ANQGSEA. V lost 3 bases and J lost 0; bases outside the gene matches: 1. The chain's CDR3 is CSVDRGMNTEAFF. CDR3 sequence (DNA): TGCAGCGTTGACAGGGGGATGAACACTGAAGCTTTCTTT.

The sample holds many counts of this clone. The V call is TRBV12-5, the J call TRBJ1-1; TRBD1 matches 9 bases. CDR1 LGHNT and CDR2 FRNRAP come from the germline V gene. J lost 4 bases, V lost 2 bases, and 11 bases had no gene match. There are 17 residues in the CDR3. CDR3 in amino acids: CASGLSTGTGRATEAFF. The CDR3 nucleotides are TGTGCTAGTGGTTTGTCGACCGGGACAGGGCGTGCCACTGAAGCTTTCTTT.

The V gene is TRBV7-9, the J gene TRBJ2-7, with D tentatively TRBD1 (6 bases). The CDR3 is 13 residues long. Per germline, CDR1 SEHNR and CDR2 FQNEAQ (reference sequence). Deletions cut 5 bases from V and 3 bases from J, with 11 bases between. CDR3 sequence (DNA): TGTGCCAGCAGCCTCCGGGACAACTACGAGCAGTACTTC. Translated: CASSLRDNYEQYF. Drawing the rest from reference TRBV7-9 and TRBJ2-7, the complete variable domain is DTGVSQNPRHKITKRGQNVTFRCDPISEHNRLYWYRQTLGQGPEFLTYFQNEAQLEKSRLLSDRFSAERPKGSFSTLEIQRTEQGDSAMYLCASSLRDNYEQYFGPGTRLTVT.

The chain carries TRBV29-1 and TRBJ2-3; no firm D call. The V end lost 8 bases, the J end lost 5 bases, and 8 bases lay between the germline ends. The germline gives CDR1 SQVTM, CDR2 ANQGSEA. The CDR3 has 10 amino acids. In DNA form, the CDR3 reads TGCAGCTCCTCGGGAGATACGCAGTATTTT. Translated, it gives CSSSGDTQYF.

This chain uses TRBV7-6 with TRBJ1-6; D not certain. V was pared by 5 bases and J by 6 bases, with 14 bases between. Germline CDR1 and CDR2: SGHVS and FNYEAQ. This CDR3 is built from 15 residues. DNA for the CDR3: TGTGCCAGCAGCAGAGCCCCGGGAGGTAATTCACCCCTCCACTTT. This codes for CASSRAPGGNSPLHF.

The rearrangement uses TRBV5-1 and TRBJ2-5; 12 positions agree with TRBD1. The germline V gene encodes CDR1 SGHRS and CDR2 YFSETQ. Trimming cost V 4 bases and J 5 bases; bases outside gene matches: 9. The CDR3 totals 16 residues. CDR3 sequence reads: CASSLSGTGGWETQYF. The DNA of the CDR3 is TGCGCCAGCAGCCTGTCTGGGACAGGGGGCTGGGAGACCCAGTACTTC.

This clone showed up many times. CDR3 DNA: TGTGCCAGCAGTGATGTCAGTTCCACAGATACGCAGTATTTT. This sequence encodes CASSDVSSTDTQYF. The chain couples TRBV2 to TRBJ2-3; D is uncertain. Trimming stripped 3 bases from V and 2 bases from J, with 9 bases between. Germline lookup yields CDR1 SNHLY and CDR2 FYNNEI. The CDR3 consists of 14 residues.

The chain joins TRBV24-1 to TRBJ1-5; D is unresolved. The CDR3 is made up of 14 amino acids. The germline gives CDR1 KGHDR, CDR2 SFDVKD. The V and J ends lost 4 bases and 4 bases respectively, with 10 bases between them. As DNA, the CDR3 is TGTGCCACCAGTGACTTGGACGGGAATCAGCCCCAGCATTTT. Translating gives CATSDLDGNQPQHF.

The gene calls are TRBV7-2 and TRBJ1-2; 7 bases agree with TRBD1. This CDR3 is 14 amino acids long. CDR1 is SGHTA and CDR2 is FQGNSA in the germline V gene. V dropped 1 base and J dropped 8; count of bases not matched to a gene: 7. Written as DNA, the CDR3 is TGTGCCAGCAGCTTAGATGGCCGACAGGGCGGCTACACCTTC. Residues: CASSLDGRQGGYTF.

This clone was seen a few times. This sequence joins TRBV6-5 and TRBJ1-4; possibly TRBD1 for D (6 bases). V lost 6 bases and J 0 bases, leaving 8 bases between the germline ends. Germline loops: CDR1 MNHEY, CDR2 SVGAGI. The CDR3 covers 14 residues. CDR3 loop: CASRTGPTNEKLFF. In DNA, the CDR3 is TGTGCCAGCAGAACAGGGCCAACTAATGAAAAACTGTTTTTT.

The chain couples TRBV6-5 to TRBJ1-2; 10 nucleotides match TRBD1. The V gene's germline CDR1 is MNHEY and CDR2 SVGAGI. The CDR3 consists of 16 residues. Losses at the gene ends were 2 bases for V and 4 bases for J; bases not matched to a gene: 7. The CDR3 coding sequence is TGTGCCAGCAGTTACACGCGGACAGGGGGAGGCTATGGCTACACCTTC. Its protein product is CASSYTRTGGGYGYTF.